This T cell receptor (beta chain) derives from a study of lymphopenia after photon versus proton radiotherapy. Study-wide results and caveats: After lymphocyte nadir, photon-treated repertoires showed oligoclonal expansion, especially CD8+ Temra. Survival link was tested only in deceased patients; proton benefit remains a possibility. Larger post-nadir TCR diversity loss correlated inversely with survival in deceased patients.

Notes on this clone: Its cognate antigen is unknown.

Clones were read by immunoSEQ multiplex PCR, and TCRdb kept only the in-frame ones, dropping some. Among 35,000 to 50,000 clones listed, roughly 90% were seen once. Germline values: CDR1 SQVTM, CDR2 ANQGSEA. The V and J ends lost 5 bases and 0 bases respectively, with 7 bases between them. This CDR3 has 13 amino acids. The J gene is TRBJ1-4, the V gene TRBV29-1; D is unclear. The TCR comes from a man aged 55 to 70 with cholangiocarcinoma. The sequences come from peripheral blood, collected from a patient treated with photon-based radiotherapy. The CDR3 region is CSVPTPTNEKLFF. The DNA for the CDR3 is TGCAGCGTTCCGACACCAACTAATGAAAAACTGTTTTTT.